The next 5 T cell receptor beta chains were all read from a single sample in a study of OX40 agonist ivuxolimab in advanced cancers. Sequencing was performed with immunoSEQ multiplex PCR; in TCRdb, only in-frame clones are kept and a portion is missing. Of about 55,000 clones in the sample, nearly 85% were seen once. Sequencing was performed on CD4+ or CD8+ T cells sorted from blood, taken in a trial of the OX40 agonist ivuxolimab. The source is an adult with an advanced solid tumor such as melanoma, head and neck, liver or kidney cancer.

The V and J genes are TRBV11-2 and TRBJ2-7; maybe TRBD1 (5 bases). The germline V gene has CDR1 SGHAT and CDR2 FQNNGV. Trimming took off 6 bases at V and 1 base at J, with 13 bases between the two ends. This CDR3 spans 14 amino acids. CDR3 bases: TGTGCCAGCAGGTATCAGAGACAGTCCTACGAGCAGTACTTC. Its protein product is CASRYQRQSYEQYF.

This chain joins TRBV15 and TRBJ1-2, with D hard to call. The CDR3 is made up of 13 amino acids. The V end was cut by 0 bases, the J end by 4 bases, with 6 bases between. CDR1 is LNHNV and CDR2 is YYDKDF in the germline V gene (reference sequence). CDR3: CATSRDATYGYTF. Here the CDR3 DNA reads TGTGCCACCAGCAGAGATGCGACCTATGGCTACACCTTC.

The V gene is TRBV18, the J gene TRBJ2-5; no reliable D call. Germline CDR1 and CDR2: KGHSH and LQKENI. The CDR3 contains 12 residues. With 3 bases removed from V and 3 bases from J, the gap between germline ends came to 5 bases. DNA for the CDR3: TGTGCCAGCTCACCTTATGAAGAGACCCAGTACTTC. It translates to CASSPYEETQYF.

This rearrangement joins TRBV11-3 to TRBJ2-3; either TRBD1 or TRBD2 may supply D (6 bases each). Germline values: CDR1 SGHNT, CDR2 YENEEA. V lost 3 bases and J lost 4, with 11 bases in between. CDR3 length: 14 amino acids. CDR3 region: CASSLTRGADTQYF. The CDR3 nucleotides are TGTGCCAGCAGCTTGACGAGGGGGGCAGATACGCAGTATTTT.

V is TRBV28 and J is TRBJ1-6; D unclear. V was trimmed by 8 bases and J by 10 bases, leaving 12 bases between them. This CDR3 has 12 residues. The V gene's germline CDR1 is MDHEN and CDR2 SYDVKM. The CDR3 loop reads CASRVRESPLHF. CDR3 in DNA: TGTGCCAGCCGGGTGAGGGAATCACCCCTCCACTTT.